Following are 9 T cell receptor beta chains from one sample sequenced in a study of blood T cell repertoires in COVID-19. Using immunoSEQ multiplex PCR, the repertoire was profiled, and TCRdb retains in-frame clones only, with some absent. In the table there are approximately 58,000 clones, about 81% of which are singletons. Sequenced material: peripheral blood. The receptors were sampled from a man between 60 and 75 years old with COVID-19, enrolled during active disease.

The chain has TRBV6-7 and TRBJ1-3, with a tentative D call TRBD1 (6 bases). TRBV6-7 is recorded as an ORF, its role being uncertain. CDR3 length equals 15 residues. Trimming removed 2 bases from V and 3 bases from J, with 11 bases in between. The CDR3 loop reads CASSYGGAGGNTIYF. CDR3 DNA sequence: TGTGCCAGCAGTTACGGGGGGGCTGGTGGAAACACCATATATTTT.

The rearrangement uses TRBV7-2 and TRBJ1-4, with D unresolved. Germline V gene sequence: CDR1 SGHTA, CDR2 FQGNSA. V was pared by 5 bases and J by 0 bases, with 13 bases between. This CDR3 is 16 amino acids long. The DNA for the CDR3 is TGTGCCAGCAGCCCACAGCCGAGGGCAACTAATGAAAAACTGTTTTTT. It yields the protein CASSPQPRATNEKLFF.

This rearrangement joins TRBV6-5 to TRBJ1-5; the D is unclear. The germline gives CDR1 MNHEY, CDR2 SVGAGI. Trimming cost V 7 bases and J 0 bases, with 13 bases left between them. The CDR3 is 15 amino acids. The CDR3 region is CASIHRRDSNQPQHF. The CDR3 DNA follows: TGTGCCAGCATCCACCGGCGGGATAGCAATCAGCCCCAGCATTTT.

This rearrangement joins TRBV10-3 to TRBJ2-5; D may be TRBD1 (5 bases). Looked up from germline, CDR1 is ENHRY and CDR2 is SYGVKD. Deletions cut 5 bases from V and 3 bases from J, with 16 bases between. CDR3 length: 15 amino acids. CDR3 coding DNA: TGTGCCATCAGTTCATCAGGGAAGCTAAAAGAGACCCAGTACTTC. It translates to CAISSSGKLKETQYF.

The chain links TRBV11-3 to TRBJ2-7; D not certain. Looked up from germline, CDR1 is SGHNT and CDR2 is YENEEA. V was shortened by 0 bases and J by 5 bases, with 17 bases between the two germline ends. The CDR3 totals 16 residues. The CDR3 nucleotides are TGTGCCAGCAGCTTAGAAAACGAGGAACGCATGAACGAGCAGTACTTC. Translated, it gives CASSLENEERMNEQYF.

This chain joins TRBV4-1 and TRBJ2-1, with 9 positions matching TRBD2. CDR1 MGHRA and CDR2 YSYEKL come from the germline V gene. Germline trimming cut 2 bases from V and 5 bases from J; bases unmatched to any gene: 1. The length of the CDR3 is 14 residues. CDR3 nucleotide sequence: TGCGCCAGCAGCCAACGACTAGCGGACAATGAGCAGTTCTTC. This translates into CASSQRLADNEQFF.

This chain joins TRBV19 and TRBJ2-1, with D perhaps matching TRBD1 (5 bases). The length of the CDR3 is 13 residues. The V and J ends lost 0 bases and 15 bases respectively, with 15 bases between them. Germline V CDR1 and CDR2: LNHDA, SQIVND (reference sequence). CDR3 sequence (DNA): TGTGCCAGTAGTATAGATCTATTCCAGGGTCGGTTCTTC. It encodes CASSIDLFQGRFF.

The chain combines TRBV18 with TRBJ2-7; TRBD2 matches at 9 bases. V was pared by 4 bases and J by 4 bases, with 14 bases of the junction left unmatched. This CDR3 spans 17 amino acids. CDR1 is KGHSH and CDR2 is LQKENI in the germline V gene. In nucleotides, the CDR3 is TGTGCCAGCTCACTAGGGAGTAGCGGGAGTAGGACGTACGAGCAGTACTTC. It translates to CASSLGSSGSRTYEQYF.

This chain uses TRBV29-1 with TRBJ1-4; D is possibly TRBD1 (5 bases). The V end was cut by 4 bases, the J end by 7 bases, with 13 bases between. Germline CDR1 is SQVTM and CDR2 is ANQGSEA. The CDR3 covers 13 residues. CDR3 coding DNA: TGCAGCGTTGCGGGCTCCGGGGGTGAAAAACTGTTTTTT. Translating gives CSVAGSGGEKLFF.